The 20 T cell receptor beta chains in this list originate from one sample, sequenced in a study of CD8 T cells in ankylosing spondylitis. A single record per CDR3 protein comes from TCRdb applying MiXCR to the 5' RACE reads. The sample holds 350,000 to 400,000 distinct CDR3 sequences; 20% to 25% are singletons and the top ten take around 13%. Sequences were obtained from blood, either unsorted or a sorted T cell fraction (not recorded which). These receptors were taken from a male donor with ankylosing spondylitis or in good health (not recorded which).

In its sample, this clonotype was seen a few times. The CDR3 loop reads CSAGDDRIDTGELFF. CDR3 coding DNA: TGCAGCGCCGGGGACGATCGGATTGACACCGGGGAGCTGTTTTTT. The chain has TRBV29-1 and TRBJ2-2, with D possibly being TRBD1 or TRBD2 (5 bases each). The CDR3 runs to 15 residues. CDR1 is SQVTM, CDR2 ANQGSEA, per germline. With 7 bases removed from V and 3 bases from J, the gap between germline ends came to 18 bases.

CDR3 region: CASSVDSSGGTDTQYF. CDR3 DNA: TGTGCCAGCAGCGTAGATTCTAGCGGGGGCACAGATACGCAGTATTTT. The chain employs TRBV9 and TRBJ2-3; 9 nucleotides match TRBD2. The germline V gene encodes CDR1 SGDLS and CDR2 YYNGEE. V lost 0 bases to trimming and J lost 1 base; unmatched junction nucleotides: 3. The CDR3 consists of 16 residues.

The chain links TRBV24-1 to TRBJ2-1, with 8 nucleotides matching TRBD1. Germline CDR1 is KGHDR and CDR2 is SFDVKD. The V and J ends lost 1 base and 5 bases, in that order; junction bases with no gene match: 3. The CDR3 is 15 residues long. CDR3 DNA sequence: TGTGCCACCAGTGATTTCAACAGGGGGAACAATGAGCAGTTCTTC. Its protein product is CATSDFNRGNNEQFF.

The J gene is TRBJ2-7, the V gene TRBV4-1, with 7 bases identical to TRBD1. Germline V gene sequence: CDR1 MGHRA, CDR2 YSYEKL. The CDR3 covers 16 residues. Trimming cost V 0 bases and J 0 bases; bases outside gene matches: 5. The CDR3 sequence: CASSQDPGTDSYEQYF. CDR3 in DNA: TGCGCCAGCAGCCAAGACCCCGGGACAGACTCCTACGAGCAGTACTTC.

CDR3 DNA sequence: TGTGCCAGCAGCTCAGAGGGGACCGGGGGTATCGATGAGCAGTTCTTC. As protein: CASSSEGTGGIDEQFF. This chain uses TRBV9 with TRBJ2-1; the D gene is possibly TRBD2 (6 bases). Trimming removed 4 bases at V and 8 bases at J, with 22 bases between. The CDR3 is 16 amino acids. Per the germline V gene, CDR1 is SGDLS and CDR2 is YYNGEE.

This sequence joins TRBV6-5 and TRBJ2-7; no definite D call. Germline V lookup: CDR1 MNHEY, CDR2 SVGAGI. The CDR3 is 9 residues long. This CDR3 is CAVPCEQYF. The CDR3 nucleotides read TGTGCGGTCCCCTGTGAGCAGTACTTC.

A remark on this clonotype: It may be a read error: a sequence one base away is much more abundant. The chain links TRBV12-3 or TRBV12-4 to TRBJ2-3; TRBD1 matches at 8 bases. The CDR3 sequence is 15 residues long. The DNA of the CDR3 is TGTGCCAGCAGTTTCCCAGGGGGCGCCACAGATTCGCAGTATTTT. The encoded protein is CASSFPGGATDSQYF.

The chain links TRBV13 to TRBJ2-3; 7 nucleotides match TRBD1. From germline, CDR1 is PRHDT and CDR2 FYEKMQ (reference sequence). The CDR3 is 16 residues long. CDR3 coding DNA: TGTGCAATCCGGCCACATACAGGGGCTAGCACAGATACGCAGTATTTT. Amino acid sequence: CAIRPHTGASTDTQYF.

This clonotype turned up a few times. J is TRBJ2-7 and V is TRBV5-5, with TRBD2 identical over 13 bases. V lost 1 base, J lost 4 bases, and 5 bases stayed unmatched. The germline gives CDR1 SGHKS, CDR2 YYEKEE (reference sequence). This CDR3 comprises 16 residues. In DNA form, the CDR3 reads TGTGCCAGCAGCTTGAGGAGACTAGCGGGGGGATACGAGCAGTACTTC. This sequence encodes CASSLRRLAGGYEQYF. The entire variable domain, with the rest obtained from reference TRBV5-5 and TRBJ2-7, is as follows: DAGVTQSPTHLIKTRGQQVTLRCSPISGHKSVSWYQQVLGQGPQFIFQYYEKEERGRGNFPDRFSARQFPNYSSELNVNALLLGDSALYLCASSLRRLAGGYEQYFGPGTRLTVT.

The chain is built from TRBV12-3 or TRBV12-4 and TRBJ2-2; 8 nucleotides align to TRBD1. J gave up 8 bases and V 6 bases, and 5 bases lay outside the gene matches. The CDR3 extends over 13 amino acids. CDR3 protein: CASRGTGLGELFF. The CDR3 DNA sequence: TGTGCCAGCAGGGGGACAGGCCTGGGGGAGCTGTTTTTT.

This clonotype showed up just a few times. The chain combines TRBV4-1 with TRBJ2-7, with TRBD2 as a possible D gene (5 bases). CDR3 length: 16 residues. Germline values: CDR1 MGHRA, CDR2 YSYEKL. V shed 0 bases and J shed 2 bases, with 14 bases lying between them. This CDR3 is CASSQETGERPYEQYF. CDR3 DNA sequence: TGCGCCAGCAGCCAAGAAACCGGGGAGCGTCCCTACGAGCAGTACTTC.

This clonotype showed up just a few times. The rearrangement links TRBV12-3 or TRBV12-4 to TRBJ2-1; weak D call: TRBD1 (6 bases). This CDR3 comprises 17 residues. V lost 7 bases to trimming and J lost 0 bases, with 19 bases between them. CDR3 amino acids: CASIRTTGFASYNEQFF. CDR3 coding DNA: TGTGCCAGCATCAGGACAACAGGGTTCGCCTCCTACAATGAGCAGTTCTTC.

This clonotype appeared a few times. This sequence joins TRBV24-1 and TRBJ1-5, with 9 nucleotides matching TRBD1. After removal of 7 bases from V and 6 bases from J, the junction contained 3 bases not matched to a gene. The CDR3 has 13 amino acids. In germline, CDR1 is KGHDR, CDR2 SFDVKD. The CDR3 DNA sequence: TGTGCCACCAGCACAGGGGGCCCTCAGCCCCAGCATTTT. Translating gives CATSTGGPQPQHF.

This clonotype was observed a handful of times. The genes are TRBV7-9 and TRBJ2-1; maybe TRBD1 (6 bases). Deletions cut 0 bases from V and 3 bases from J, with 12 bases between. This CDR3 has 16 amino acids. Germline CDR1 reads SEHNR; CDR2 reads FQNEAQ (reference sequence). The CDR3: CASSLAYGQIYNEQFF. CDR3 DNA: TGTGCCAGCAGCTTAGCTTACGGACAGATCTACAATGAGCAGTTCTTC.

In its sample, this clonotype was seen a few times. The V and J genes are TRBV12-3 or TRBV12-4 and TRBJ2-3, with 9 bases that match TRBD2. The CDR3 spans 17 residues. V lost 2 bases to trimming and J lost 2 bases; unmatched junction nucleotides: 8. This CDR3 is CASSLPSSGEPTDTQYF. In DNA form, the CDR3 reads TGTGCCAGCAGTTTACCCTCTAGCGGGGAGCCCACAGATACGCAGTATTTT.

This clonotype appeared a few times. The rearrangement links TRBV12-3 or TRBV12-4 to TRBJ1-6; no clear D. The CDR3 length is 14 residues. V lost 6 bases and J 3 bases, leaving 9 bases between the germline ends. The DNA for the CDR3 is TGTGCCAGCAGCCCCTGGATCTATAATTCACCCCTCCACTTT. Translation gives CASSPWIYNSPLHF.

The chain joins TRBV20-1 to TRBJ2-3, with no clear D. Germline lookup yields CDR1 DFQATT and CDR2 SNEGSKA (reference sequence). Deletions cut 6 bases from V and 7 bases from J, with 5 bases between. The CDR3 has 9 residues. CDR3 protein: CSAVNTQYF. The DNA of the CDR3 is TGCAGTGCGGTCAATACGCAGTATTTT.

This clonotype was recorded a few times. CDR3 DNA: TGTGCCAGCAGTTGGACTGCGCCCCAAGAGACCCAGTACTTC. Its protein product is CASSWTAPQETQYF. The rearrangement uses TRBV12-3 or TRBV12-4 and TRBJ2-5; a weak D match, TRBD2 (5 bases). The ends were cut back, 4 bases at V and 1 base at J, with 10 bases in the middle. The CDR3 runs 14 residues.

This clonotype was observed a handful of times. The chain recombines TRBV6-1 with TRBJ1-1; D unresolved. The CDR3 has 13 residues. Trimming removed 8 bases from V and 2 bases from J, with 12 bases in between. Germline V gene data show CDR1 as MNHNS and CDR2 as SASEGT. The CDR3 region has the DNA TGTGCCAGCGGAAACATCCAAAACACTGAAGCTTTCTTT. It specifies CASGNIQNTEAFF.

This clonotype occurred a few times. The gene calls are TRBV4-2 and TRBJ2-3, with 8 nucleotides matching TRBD2. The germline gives CDR1 LGHNA, CDR2 YNFKEQ. CDR3 length equals 19 residues. V dropped 0 bases and J dropped 2; count of bases not matched to a gene: 13. The CDR3 DNA is TGTGCCAGCAGCCAAGATAGGGAGTTAGCGGGGACCCTCACAGATACGCAGTATTTT. Protein sequence: CASSQDRELAGTLTDTQYF.